The T cell receptor (beta chain) under discussion was sequenced for a study of beta chain features in type 1 diabetes. Study background: Taken together, all samples contributed 90 million to 140 million examined sorted cells.

Study-level findings and limits: Cells with high TCR expression could be over-represented when cDNA is sequenced.

Expressed TCRB transcripts got sequenced, as all isolated RNA was reverse transcribed. Reads from naive, central memory and regulatory T cell samples averaged around 3.5 million. The method was immunoSEQ multiplex PCR; TCRdb's version includes in-frame clones alone and lacks a portion of them. The table lists around 150,000 clones, roughly 7.2% of them singletons. The V end lost 7 bases, the J end lost 0 bases, and 13 bases lay between the germline ends. Germline CDR1 LNHDA, CDR2 SQIVND (reference sequence). This CDR3 comprises 15 residues. This clone has ten or more counts. Antigen specificity is unknown.

This receptor was identified in a woman aged 25-40 years in good health. The material sequenced was central memory CD4+ T cells from blood. This chain uses TRBV19 with TRBJ1-5, with TRBD1 as a possible D gene (5 bases). The CDR3 sequence is CASTSWGDSNQPQHF. The CDR3 coding sequence is TGTGCCAGTACCTCATGGGGGGATAGCAATCAGCCCCAGCATTTT.